This T cell receptor beta chain came from a study of shared clonotypes between healthy human individuals. About the study: There were three CD4 naive, three CD4 memory, two CD8 naive and one CD8 memory plates per donor.

Selected positively for CCR7 and CD45RO-negative, naive CD8 cells excluded terminally differentiated effector memory CD45RA+ cells. The data were produced by immunoSEQ multiplex PCR, yet TCRdb's version contains in-frame clones alone and is incomplete. Found here are about 1,800,000 clones, about 95% of them singletons; the top ten hold 1% to 1.5%. Germline V CDR1 and CDR2: ENHRY, SYGVKD. The CDR3 runs 14 residues. V was cut by 3 bases and J by 3 bases, with 11 bases left in between. On this clone: Its antigen remains unidentified.

Study-level points and caveats: The study found approximately 5% of naive CD4 clonotypes shared across several donors.

The TCR sequence derives from a man aged 18 to 30 in good health. Input material: naive CD8+ T cells sorted from blood. This chain uses TRBV10-3 with TRBJ1-1, with D unresolved. The DNA of the CDR3 is TGTGCCATCAGTGAAGAGTGGGAATACACTGAAGCTTTCTTT. Protein product: CAISEEWEYTEAFF.